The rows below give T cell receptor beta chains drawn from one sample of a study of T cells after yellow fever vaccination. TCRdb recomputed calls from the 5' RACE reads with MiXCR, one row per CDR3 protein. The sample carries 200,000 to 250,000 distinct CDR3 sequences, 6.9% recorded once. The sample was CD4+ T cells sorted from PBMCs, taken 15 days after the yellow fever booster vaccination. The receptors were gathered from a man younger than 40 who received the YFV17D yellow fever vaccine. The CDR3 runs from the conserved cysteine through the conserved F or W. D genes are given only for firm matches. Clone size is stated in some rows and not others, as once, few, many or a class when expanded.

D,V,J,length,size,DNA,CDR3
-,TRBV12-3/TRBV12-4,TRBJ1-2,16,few,TGTGCCAGCAGTTTAGTAGGCAGGGAGCGTAACTATGGCTACACCTTC,CASSLVGRERNYGYTF
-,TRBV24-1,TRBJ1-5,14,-,TGTGCCACCAGTGATTCGACACGCAATCAGCCCCAGCATTTT,CATSDSTRNQPQHF
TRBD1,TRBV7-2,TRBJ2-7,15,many,TGTGCCAGCAGCTTAGCCGGGACAGGGGTCGCCGAGCAGTACTTC,CASSLAGTGVAEQYF
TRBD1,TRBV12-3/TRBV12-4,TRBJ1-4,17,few,TGTGCCAGCAGTTTAGCGACCACAGGGGGCTCTAATGAAAAACTGTTTTTT,CASSLATTGGSNEKLFF
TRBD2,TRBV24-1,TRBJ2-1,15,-,TGTGCCACCGCACGATTAGCGGGAGACGGAGATGAGCAGTTCTTC,CATARLAGDGDEQFF
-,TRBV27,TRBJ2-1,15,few,TGTGCCAGCAGTTGGCCAGAGGGCTCCTACAATGAGCAGTTCTTC,CASSWPEGSYNEQFF
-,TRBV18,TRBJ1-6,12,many,TGTGCCAGCTCACCCGTCAATTCACCCCTCCACTTT,CASSPVNSPLHF
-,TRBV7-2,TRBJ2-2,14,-,TGTGCCAGCAGCTCACGAGGGGCGCTCGGGGAGCTGTTTTTT,CASSSRGALGELFF
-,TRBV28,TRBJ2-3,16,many,TGTGCCAGCAGTTCGATTGGACAGAGTAGCACAGATACGCAGTATTTT,CASSSIGQSSTDTQYF
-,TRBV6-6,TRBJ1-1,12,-,TGTGCGGGGAAACGGTCGAACACTGAAGCTTTCTTT,CAGKRSNTEAFF
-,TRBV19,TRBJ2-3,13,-,TGTGCCAGTAGTAATCGGATCTTCGATACGCAGTATTTT,CASSNRIFDTQYF
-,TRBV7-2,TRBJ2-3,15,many,TGTGCCAGCAGCTTAGCGTTGGGGGGCACAGATACGCAGTATTTT,CASSLALGGTDTQYF
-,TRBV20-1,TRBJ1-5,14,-,TGCAGTGCTAGAGGCCGGACTCCCAATCAGCCCCAGCATTTT,CSARGRTPNQPQHF
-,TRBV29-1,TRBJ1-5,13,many,TGCAGCGTTGAGGAGACTAGCAATCAGCCCCAGCATTTT,CSVEETSNQPQHF
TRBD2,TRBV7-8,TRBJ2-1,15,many,TGTGCCAGCAGCTTACAGACACTAGCGGCAAATGAGCAGTTCTTC,CASSLQTLAANEQFF
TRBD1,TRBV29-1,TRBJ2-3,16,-,TGCAGCGTTGAAGATCGCTACAGGGGGCACCCAGATACGCAGTATTTT,CSVEDRYRGHPDTQYF
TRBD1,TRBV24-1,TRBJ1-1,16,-,TGTGCCACCAGTGTCGTCGGGGGAGGGGGCAGAACTGAAGCTTTCTTT,CATSVVGGGGRTEAFF
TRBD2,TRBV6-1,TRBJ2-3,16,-,TGTGCCAGCAGTAGGACTAGCGGGGGATCCACAGATACGCAGTATTTT,CASSRTSGGSTDTQYF
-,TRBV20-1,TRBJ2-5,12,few,TGCAGTGCCACGGCAAAGGTAGAGACCCAGTACTTC,CSATAKVETQYF
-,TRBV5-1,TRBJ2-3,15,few,TGCGCCAGCAGCTTGGGTCAGGATGAGACAGATACGCAGTATTTT,CASSLGQDETDTQYF